The 5 T cell receptor beta chains below come from one sample, sequenced in a study of lymphopenia after photon versus proton radiotherapy. Here immunoSEQ multiplex PCR was the method, and the copy in TCRdb shows in-frame clones only, minus some. The sample has approximately 47,000 clones; about 85% are singletons. The sample in question was peripheral blood, obtained from a patient treated with photon-based radiotherapy. These receptors were taken from a man in his forties with gastric cancer.

The V call is TRBV6-6, the J call TRBJ1-6; D is unclear. In germline, CDR1 is MNHNY, CDR2 SVGAGI (reference sequence). The CDR3 totals 16 residues. Trimming left V 2 bases short and J 1 base short, with 9 bases between. The CDR3 loop is CASSYDPTSYNSPLHF. Here the CDR3 DNA reads TGTGCCAGCAGTTACGATCCGACGTCCTATAATTCACCCCTCCACTTT.

The rearrangement links TRBV2 to TRBJ1-3, with D possibly being TRBD1 (6 bases). Germline V lookup: CDR1 SNHLY, CDR2 FYNNEI. V lost 6 bases to trimming and J lost 5 bases, with 8 bases between them. The CDR3 consists of 12 residues. DNA of the CDR3: TGTGCCAGCAGGGACAGCAGAAACACCATATATTTT. Its translation: CASRDSRNTIYF.

V is TRBV5-6 and J is TRBJ2-7; 8 nucleotides align to TRBD1. Trimming cost V 3 bases and J 6 bases; bases outside gene matches: 11. This CDR3 comprises 15 residues. Germline-derived CDR1 and CDR2 are SGHDT and YYEEEE. This CDR3 reads CASSWSWAGGLEQYF. CDR3 in DNA: TGTGCCAGCAGCTGGTCATGGGCAGGGGGCCTCGAGCAGTACTTC.

The rearrangement uses TRBV19 and TRBJ1-4; 8 bases match TRBD1. Germline CDR1 LNHDA, CDR2 SQIVND (reference sequence). Losses at the gene ends were 9 bases for V and 8 bases for J; bases not matched to a gene: 11. The CDR3 runs 14 residues. The CDR3 protein is CASTTGGRREKLFF. CDR3 nucleotide sequence: TGTGCCAGCACCACAGGGGGGCGAAGGGAAAAACTGTTTTTT.

V and J are TRBV11-2 and TRBJ1-2; the D gene is possibly TRBD1 (6 bases). Deletions cut 2 bases from V and 2 bases from J, with 21 bases between. This CDR3 has 18 amino acids. CDR1 is SGHAT, CDR2 FQNNGV, per germline. The CDR3 nucleotides are TGTGCCAGCAGCTTATTATCCGGGGGCAAAGAGAGAAACTATGGCTACACCTTC. It encodes CASSLLSGGKERNYGYTF. Full variable domain (outside the CDR3, taken from reference TRBV11-2 and TRBJ1-2): EAGVAQSPRYKIIEKRQSVAFWCNPISGHATLYWYQQILGQGPKLLIQFQNNGVVDDSQLPKDRFSAERLKGVDSTLKIQPAKLEDSAVYLCASSLLSGGKERNYGYTFGSGTRLTVV.